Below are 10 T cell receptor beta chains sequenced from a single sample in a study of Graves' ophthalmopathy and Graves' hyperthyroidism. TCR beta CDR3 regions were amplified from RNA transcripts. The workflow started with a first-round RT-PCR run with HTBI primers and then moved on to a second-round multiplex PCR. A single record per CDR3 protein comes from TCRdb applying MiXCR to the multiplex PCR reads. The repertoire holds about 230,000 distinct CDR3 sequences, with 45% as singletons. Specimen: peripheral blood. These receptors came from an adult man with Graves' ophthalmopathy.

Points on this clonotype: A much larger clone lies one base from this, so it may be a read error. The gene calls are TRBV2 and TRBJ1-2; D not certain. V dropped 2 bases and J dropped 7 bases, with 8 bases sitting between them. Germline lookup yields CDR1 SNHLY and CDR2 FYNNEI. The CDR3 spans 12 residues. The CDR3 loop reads CASSEQRCGYTF. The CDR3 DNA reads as TGTGCCAGCAGTGAACAGCGCTGTGGCTACACCTTC.

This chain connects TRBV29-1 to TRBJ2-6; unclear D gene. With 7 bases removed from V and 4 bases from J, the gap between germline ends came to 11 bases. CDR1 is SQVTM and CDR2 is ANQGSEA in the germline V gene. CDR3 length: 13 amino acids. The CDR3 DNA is TGCAGCGGGAGAGGCCCCGGGGCCAACGTCCTGACTTTC. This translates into CSGRGPGANVLTF.

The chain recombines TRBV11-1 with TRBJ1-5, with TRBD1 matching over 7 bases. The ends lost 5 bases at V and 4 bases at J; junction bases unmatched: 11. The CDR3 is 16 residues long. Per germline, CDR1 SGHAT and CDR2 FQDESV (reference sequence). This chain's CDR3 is CASSHSNRGMNQPQHF. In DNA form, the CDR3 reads TGTGCCAGCAGCCATAGTAACAGGGGAATGAATCAGCCCCAGCATTTT.

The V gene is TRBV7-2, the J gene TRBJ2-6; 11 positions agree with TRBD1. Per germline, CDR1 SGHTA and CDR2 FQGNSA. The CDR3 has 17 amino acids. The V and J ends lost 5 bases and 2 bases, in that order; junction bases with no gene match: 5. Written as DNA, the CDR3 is TGTGCCAGCAGCCTCGGGGACAGGGGGACTGGGGCCAACGTCCTGACTTTC. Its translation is CASSLGDRGTGANVLTF.

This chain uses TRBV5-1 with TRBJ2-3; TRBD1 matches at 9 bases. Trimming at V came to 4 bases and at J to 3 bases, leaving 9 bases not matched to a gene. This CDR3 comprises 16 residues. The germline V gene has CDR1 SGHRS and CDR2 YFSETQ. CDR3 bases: TGCGCCAGCAGCACGGGACAGGGAATCGGGACAGATACGCAGTATTTT. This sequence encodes CASSTGQGIGTDTQYF.

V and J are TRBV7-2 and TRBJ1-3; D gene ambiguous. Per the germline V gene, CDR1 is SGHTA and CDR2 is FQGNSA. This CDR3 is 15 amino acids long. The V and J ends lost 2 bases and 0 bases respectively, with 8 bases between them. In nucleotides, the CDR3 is TGTGCCAGCAGCTTACCGAGGTTCTCTGGAAACACCATATATTTT. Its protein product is CASSLPRFSGNTIYF.

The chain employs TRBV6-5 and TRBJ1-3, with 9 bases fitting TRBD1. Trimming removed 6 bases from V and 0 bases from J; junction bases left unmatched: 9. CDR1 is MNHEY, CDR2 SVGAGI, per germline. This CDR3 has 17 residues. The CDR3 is CASRLDRGAFSGNTIYF. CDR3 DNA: TGTGCCAGCAGACTCGACAGGGGGGCTTTCTCTGGAAACACCATATATTTT.

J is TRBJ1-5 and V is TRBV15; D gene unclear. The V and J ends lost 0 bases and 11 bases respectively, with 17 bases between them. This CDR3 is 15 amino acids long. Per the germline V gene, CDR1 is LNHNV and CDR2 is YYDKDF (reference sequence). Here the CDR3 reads CATSRDWREGETQHF. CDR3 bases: TGTGCCACCAGCAGAGACTGGCGGGAAGGAGAGACCCAGCATTTT.

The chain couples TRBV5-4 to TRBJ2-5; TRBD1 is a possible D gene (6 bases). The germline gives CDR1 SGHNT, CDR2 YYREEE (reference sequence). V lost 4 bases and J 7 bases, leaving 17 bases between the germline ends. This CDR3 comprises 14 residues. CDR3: CASSPDRRATTQYF. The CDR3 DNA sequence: TGTGCCAGCAGCCCAGACAGGAGAGCAACGACCCAGTACTTC.

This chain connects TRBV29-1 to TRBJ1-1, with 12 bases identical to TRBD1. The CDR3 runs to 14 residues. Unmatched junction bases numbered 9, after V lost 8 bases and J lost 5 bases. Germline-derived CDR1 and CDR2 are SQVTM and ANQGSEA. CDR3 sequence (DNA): TGCAGCACCGGGACAGGGGGCCTAGAGACTGAAGCTTTCTTT. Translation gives CSTGTGGLETEAFF.